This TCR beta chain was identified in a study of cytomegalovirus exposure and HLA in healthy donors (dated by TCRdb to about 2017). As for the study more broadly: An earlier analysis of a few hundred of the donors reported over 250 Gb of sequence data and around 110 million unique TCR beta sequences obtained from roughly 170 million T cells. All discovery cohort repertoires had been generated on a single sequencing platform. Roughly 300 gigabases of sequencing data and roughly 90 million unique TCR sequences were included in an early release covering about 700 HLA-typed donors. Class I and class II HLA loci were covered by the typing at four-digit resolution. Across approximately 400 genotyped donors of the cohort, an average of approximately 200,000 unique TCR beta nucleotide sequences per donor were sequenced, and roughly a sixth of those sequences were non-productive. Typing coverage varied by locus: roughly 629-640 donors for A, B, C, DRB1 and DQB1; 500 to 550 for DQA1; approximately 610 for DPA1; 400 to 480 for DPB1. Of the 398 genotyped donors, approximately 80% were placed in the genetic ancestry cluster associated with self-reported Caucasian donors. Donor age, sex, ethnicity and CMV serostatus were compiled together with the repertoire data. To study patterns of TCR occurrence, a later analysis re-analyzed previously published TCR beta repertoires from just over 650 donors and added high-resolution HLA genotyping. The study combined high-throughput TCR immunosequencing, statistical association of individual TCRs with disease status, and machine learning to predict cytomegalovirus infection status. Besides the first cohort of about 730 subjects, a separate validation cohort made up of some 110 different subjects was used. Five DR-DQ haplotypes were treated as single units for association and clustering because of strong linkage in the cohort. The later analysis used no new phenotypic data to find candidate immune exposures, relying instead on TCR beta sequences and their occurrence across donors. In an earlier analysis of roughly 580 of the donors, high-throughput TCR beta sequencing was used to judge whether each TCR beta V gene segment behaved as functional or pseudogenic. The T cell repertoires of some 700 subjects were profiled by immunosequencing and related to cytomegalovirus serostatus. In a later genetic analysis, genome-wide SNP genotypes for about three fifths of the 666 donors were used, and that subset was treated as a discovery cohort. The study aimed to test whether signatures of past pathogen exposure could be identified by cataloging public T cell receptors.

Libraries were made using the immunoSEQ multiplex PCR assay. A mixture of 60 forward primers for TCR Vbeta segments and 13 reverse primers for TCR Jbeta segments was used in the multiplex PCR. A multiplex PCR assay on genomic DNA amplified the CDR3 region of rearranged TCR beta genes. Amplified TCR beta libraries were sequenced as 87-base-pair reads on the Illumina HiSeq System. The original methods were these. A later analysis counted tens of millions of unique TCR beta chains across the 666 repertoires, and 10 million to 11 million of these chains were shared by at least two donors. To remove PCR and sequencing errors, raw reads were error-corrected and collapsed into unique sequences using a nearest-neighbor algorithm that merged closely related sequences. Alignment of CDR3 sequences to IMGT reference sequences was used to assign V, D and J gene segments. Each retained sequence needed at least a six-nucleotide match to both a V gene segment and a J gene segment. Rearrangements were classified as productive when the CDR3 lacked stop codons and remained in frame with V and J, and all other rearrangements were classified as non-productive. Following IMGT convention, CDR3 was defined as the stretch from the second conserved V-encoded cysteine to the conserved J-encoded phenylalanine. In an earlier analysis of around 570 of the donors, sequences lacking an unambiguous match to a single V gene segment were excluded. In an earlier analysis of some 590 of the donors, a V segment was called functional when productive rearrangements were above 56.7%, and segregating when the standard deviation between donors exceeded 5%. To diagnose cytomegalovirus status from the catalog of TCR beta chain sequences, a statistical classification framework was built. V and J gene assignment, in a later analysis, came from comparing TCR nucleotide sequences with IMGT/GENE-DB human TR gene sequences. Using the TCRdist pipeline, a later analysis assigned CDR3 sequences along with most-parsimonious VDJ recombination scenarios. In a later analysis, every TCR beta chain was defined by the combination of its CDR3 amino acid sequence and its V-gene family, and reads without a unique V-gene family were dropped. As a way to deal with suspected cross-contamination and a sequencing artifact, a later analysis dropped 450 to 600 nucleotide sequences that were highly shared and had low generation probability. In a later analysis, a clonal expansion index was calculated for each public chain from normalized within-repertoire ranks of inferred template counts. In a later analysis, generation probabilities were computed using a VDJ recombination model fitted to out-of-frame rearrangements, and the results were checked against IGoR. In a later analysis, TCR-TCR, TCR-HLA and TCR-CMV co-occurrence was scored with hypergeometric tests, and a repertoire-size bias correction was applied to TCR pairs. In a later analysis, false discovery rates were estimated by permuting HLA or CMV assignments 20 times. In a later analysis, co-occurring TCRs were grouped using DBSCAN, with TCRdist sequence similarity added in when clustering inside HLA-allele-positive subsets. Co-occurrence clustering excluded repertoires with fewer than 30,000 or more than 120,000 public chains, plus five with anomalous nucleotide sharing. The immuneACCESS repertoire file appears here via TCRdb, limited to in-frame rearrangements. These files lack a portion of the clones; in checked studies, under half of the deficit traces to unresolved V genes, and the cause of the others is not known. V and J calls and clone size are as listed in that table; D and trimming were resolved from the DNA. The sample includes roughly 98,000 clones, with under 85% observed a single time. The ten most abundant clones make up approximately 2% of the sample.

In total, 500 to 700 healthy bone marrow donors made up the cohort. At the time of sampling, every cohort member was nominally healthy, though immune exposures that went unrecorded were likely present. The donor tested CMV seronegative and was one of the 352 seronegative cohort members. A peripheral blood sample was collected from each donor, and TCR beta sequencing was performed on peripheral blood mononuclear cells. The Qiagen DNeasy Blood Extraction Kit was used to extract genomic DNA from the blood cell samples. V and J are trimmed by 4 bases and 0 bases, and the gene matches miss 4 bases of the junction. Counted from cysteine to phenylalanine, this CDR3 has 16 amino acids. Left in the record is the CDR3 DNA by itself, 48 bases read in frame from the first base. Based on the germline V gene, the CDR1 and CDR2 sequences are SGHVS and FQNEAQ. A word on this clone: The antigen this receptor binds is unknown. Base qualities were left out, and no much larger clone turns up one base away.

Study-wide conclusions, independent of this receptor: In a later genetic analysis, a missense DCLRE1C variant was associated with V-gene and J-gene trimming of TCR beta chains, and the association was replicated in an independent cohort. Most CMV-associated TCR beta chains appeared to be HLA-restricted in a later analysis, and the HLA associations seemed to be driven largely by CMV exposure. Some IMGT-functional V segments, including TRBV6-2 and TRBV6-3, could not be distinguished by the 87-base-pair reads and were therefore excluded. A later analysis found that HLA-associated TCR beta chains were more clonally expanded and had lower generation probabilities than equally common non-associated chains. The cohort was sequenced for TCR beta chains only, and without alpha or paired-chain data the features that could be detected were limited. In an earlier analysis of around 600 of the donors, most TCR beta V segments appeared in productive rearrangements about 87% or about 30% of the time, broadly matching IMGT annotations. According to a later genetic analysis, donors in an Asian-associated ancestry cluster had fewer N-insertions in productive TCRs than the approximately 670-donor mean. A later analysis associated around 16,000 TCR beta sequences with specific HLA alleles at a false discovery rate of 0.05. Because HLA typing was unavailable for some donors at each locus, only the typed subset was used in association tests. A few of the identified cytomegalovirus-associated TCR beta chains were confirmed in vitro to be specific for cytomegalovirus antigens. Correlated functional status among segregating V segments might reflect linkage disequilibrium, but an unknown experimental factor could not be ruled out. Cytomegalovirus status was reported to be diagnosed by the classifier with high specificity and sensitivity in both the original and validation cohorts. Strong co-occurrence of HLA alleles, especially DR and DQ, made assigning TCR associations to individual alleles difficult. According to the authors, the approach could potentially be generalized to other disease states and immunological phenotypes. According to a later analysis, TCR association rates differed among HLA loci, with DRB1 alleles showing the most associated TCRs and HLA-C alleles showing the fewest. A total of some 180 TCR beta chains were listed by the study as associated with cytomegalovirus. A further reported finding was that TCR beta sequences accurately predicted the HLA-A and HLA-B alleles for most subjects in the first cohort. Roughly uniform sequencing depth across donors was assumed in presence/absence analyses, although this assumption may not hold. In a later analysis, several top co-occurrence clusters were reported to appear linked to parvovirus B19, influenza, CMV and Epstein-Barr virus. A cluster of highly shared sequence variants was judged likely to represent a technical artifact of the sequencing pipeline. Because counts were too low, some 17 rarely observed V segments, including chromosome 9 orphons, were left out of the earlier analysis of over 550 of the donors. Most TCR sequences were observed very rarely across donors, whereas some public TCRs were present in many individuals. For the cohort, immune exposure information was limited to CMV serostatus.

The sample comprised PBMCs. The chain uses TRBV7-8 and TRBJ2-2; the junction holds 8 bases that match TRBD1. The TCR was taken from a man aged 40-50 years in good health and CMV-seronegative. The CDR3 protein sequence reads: CASSWGTGSNTGELFF. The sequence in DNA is TGTGCCAGCAGCTGGGGGACAGGTTCGAACACCGGGGAGCTGTTTTTT.